Following are 7 T cell receptor beta chains from one sample sequenced in a study of shared clonotypes between healthy human individuals. Clones were read by immunoSEQ multiplex PCR, and TCRdb kept only the in-frame ones, dropping some. The sample carries about 2.2 million clones, just over 90% recorded once. CD45RO-negative, CCR7-positively selected cells formed the naive CD8 fraction, excluding terminally differentiated effector memory CD45RA+ cells. The specimen sequenced was naive CD8+ T cells from PBMCs. The origin of the receptors is a man in his late teens or twenties in good health. Some clones in this sample may be carry-over from other donors' samples.

The V call is TRBV6-5, the J call TRBJ2-7; either TRBD1 or TRBD2 may fit D (5 bases each). Trimming removed 2 bases at V and 0 bases at J, with 14 bases between. Germline CDR1 is MNHEY and CDR2 is SVGAGI. CDR3 length: 16 residues. CDR3 DNA sequence: TGTGCCAGCAGTTACCCTCCCCGTGGGGGCTCCTACGAGCAGTACTTC. Translating it yields CASSYPPRGGSYEQYF.

The chain is built from TRBV27 and TRBJ2-7; D possibly uses TRBD1 or TRBD2 (5 bases each). The CDR3 covers 13 residues. CDR1 is MNHEY and CDR2 is SMNVEV in the germline V gene (reference sequence). V was shortened by 4 bases and J by 4 bases, with 11 bases between the two germline ends. The CDR3 bases are TGTGCCAGCAGTTCGGGACGGAGATACGAGCAGTACTTC. Translating gives CASSSGRRYEQYF.

This rearrangement joins TRBV18 to TRBJ2-1; 8 nucleotides align to TRBD1. The V and J ends lost 3 bases and 2 bases, in that order; junction bases with no gene match: 0. The germline gives CDR1 KGHSH, CDR2 LQKENI. This CDR3 contains 14 residues. The CDR3 loop is CASSPTGAYNEQFF. As DNA, the CDR3 is TGTGCCAGCTCACCGACAGGGGCCTACAATGAGCAGTTCTTC.

V gene TRBV7-2 combines with J gene TRBJ2-7; 7 nucleotides line up with TRBD2. The CDR3 runs to 16 residues. V was pared by 5 bases and J by 2 bases, with 12 bases of the junction left unmatched. CDR1 and CDR2 (germline): SGHTA, FQGNSA. The CDR3 region has the DNA TGTGCCAGCAGCCCTCGTCGGGGACTACCTACCTACGAGCAGTACTTC. Translating it yields CASSPRRGLPTYEQYF.

This chain links TRBV19 with TRBJ1-1; a possible D gene is TRBD1 (6 bases). In germline, CDR1 is LNHDA, CDR2 SQIVND (reference sequence). Between the trimmed V and J ends, which lost 7 bases and 0 bases, there was a span of 9 bases. CDR3 length: 13 amino acids. The CDR3 region has the DNA TGTGCCAGTAAGACAGGAGTGAACACTGAAGCTTTCTTT. It yields the protein CASKTGVNTEAFF.

The genes are TRBV7-9 and TRBJ2-6; perhaps TRBD1 as D (6 bases). V dropped 5 bases and J dropped 3 bases, with 14 bases sitting between them. CDR3 size: 16 residues. CDR1 and CDR2 (germline): SEHNR, FQNEAQ (reference sequence). The DNA of the CDR3 is TGTGCCAGCAGCCCCACAGGGTTTCTTGGGGCCAACGTCCTGACTTTC. Protein sequence: CASSPTGFLGANVLTF.

This chain joins TRBV7-9 and TRBJ2-3; D remains unclear. Trimming left V 4 bases short and J 4 bases short, with 12 bases between. The CDR3 has 14 amino acids. From germline, CDR1 is SEHNR and CDR2 FQNEAQ (reference sequence). This CDR3 is CASSSVGWADTQYF. The DNA for the CDR3 is TGTGCCAGCAGCTCCGTGGGGTGGGCAGATACGCAGTATTTT.